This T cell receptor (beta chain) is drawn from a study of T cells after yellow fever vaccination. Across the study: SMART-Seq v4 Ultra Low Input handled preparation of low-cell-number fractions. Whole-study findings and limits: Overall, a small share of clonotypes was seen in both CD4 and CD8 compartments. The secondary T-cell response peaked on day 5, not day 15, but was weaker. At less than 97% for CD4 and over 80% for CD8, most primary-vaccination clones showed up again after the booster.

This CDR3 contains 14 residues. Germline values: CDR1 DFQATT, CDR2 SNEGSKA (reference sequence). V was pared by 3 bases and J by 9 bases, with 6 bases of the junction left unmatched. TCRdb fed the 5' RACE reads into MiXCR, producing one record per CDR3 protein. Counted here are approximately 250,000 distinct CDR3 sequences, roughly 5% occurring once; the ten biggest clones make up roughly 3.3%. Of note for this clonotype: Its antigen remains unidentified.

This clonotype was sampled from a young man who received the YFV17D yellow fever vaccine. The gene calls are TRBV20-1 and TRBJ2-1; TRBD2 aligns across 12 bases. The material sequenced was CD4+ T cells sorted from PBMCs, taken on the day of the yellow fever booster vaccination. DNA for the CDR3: TGCAGTGCTAGGCTAGCGGGGGGGCTTCTTGAGCAGTTCTTC. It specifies CSARLAGGLLEQFF.